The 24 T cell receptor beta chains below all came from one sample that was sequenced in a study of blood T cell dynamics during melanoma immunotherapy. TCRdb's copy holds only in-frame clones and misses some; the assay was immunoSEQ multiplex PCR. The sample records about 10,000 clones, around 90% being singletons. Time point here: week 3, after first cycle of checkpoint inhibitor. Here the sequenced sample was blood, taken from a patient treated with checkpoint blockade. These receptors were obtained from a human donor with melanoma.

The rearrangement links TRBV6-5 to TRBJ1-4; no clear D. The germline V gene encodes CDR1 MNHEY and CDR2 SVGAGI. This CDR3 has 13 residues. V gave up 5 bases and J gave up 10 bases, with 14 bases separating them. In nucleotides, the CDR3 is TGTGCCAGCAGTAGCCCCGGGGTTGGAAAACTGTTTTTT. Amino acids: CASSSPGVGKLFF.

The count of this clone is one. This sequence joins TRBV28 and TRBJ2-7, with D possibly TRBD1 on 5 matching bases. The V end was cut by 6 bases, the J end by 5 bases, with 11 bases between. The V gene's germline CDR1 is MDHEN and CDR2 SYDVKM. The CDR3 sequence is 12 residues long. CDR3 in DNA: TGTGCCAGCAGCCTGGGGCCCAACGAGCAGTACTTC. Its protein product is CASSLGPNEQYF.

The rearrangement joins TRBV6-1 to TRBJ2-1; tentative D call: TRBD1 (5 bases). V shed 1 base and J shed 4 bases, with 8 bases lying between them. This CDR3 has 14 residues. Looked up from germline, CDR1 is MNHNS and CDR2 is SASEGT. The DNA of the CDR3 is TGTGCCAGCAGTGAAGAAAGGGGTTACAATGAGCAGTTCTTC. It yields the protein CASSEERGYNEQFF.

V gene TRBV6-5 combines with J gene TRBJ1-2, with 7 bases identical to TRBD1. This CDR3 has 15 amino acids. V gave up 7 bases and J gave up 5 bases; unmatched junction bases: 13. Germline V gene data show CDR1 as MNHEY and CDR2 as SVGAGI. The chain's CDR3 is CASTPGRGWWYGYTF. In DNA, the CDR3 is TGTGCCAGCACCCCCGGCAGGGGGTGGTGGTATGGCTACACCTTC.

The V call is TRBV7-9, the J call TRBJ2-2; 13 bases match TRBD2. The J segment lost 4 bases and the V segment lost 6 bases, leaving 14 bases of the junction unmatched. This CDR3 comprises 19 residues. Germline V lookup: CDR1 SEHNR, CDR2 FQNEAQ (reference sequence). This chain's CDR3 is CASRHPPGLAGLGTGELFF. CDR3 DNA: TGTGCCAGCAGACACCCCCCGGGACTAGCGGGATTGGGCACCGGGGAGCTGTTTTTT.

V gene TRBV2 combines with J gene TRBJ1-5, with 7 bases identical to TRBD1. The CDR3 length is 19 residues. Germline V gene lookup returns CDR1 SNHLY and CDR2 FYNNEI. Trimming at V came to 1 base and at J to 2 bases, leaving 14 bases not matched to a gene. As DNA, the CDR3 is TGTGCCAGCAGTGAAGACCCCTGGACAGGCCGTCGGGGCAATCAGCCCCAGCATTTT. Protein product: CASSEDPWTGRRGNQPQHF.

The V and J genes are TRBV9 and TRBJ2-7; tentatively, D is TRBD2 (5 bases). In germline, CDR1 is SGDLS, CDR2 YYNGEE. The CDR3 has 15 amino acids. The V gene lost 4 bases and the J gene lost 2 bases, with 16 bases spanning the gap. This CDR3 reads CASSKGAENTYEQYF. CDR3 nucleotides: TGTGCCAGCAGCAAAGGAGCGGAAAACACCTACGAGCAGTACTTC.

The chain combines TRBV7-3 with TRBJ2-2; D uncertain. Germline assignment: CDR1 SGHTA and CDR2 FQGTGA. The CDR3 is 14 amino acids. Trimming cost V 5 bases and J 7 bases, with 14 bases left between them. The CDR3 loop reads CASSQSHAGGELFF. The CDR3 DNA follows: TGTGCCAGCAGCCAATCCCACGCAGGCGGGGAGCTGTTTTTT.

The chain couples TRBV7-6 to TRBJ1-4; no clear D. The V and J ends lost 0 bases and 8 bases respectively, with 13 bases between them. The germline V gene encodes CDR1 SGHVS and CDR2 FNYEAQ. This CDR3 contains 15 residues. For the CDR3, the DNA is TGTGCCAGCAGCTTAGCGCCCGGGGTTCGAGAAAAACTGTTTTTT. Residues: CASSLAPGVREKLFF.

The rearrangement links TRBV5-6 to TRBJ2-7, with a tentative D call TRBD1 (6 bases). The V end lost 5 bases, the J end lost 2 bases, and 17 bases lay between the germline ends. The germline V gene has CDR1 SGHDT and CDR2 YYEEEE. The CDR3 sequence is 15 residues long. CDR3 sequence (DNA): TGTGCCAGCAGAAAGGGTCCGGGGACACCCTACGAGCAGTACTTC. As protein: CASRKGPGTPYEQYF.

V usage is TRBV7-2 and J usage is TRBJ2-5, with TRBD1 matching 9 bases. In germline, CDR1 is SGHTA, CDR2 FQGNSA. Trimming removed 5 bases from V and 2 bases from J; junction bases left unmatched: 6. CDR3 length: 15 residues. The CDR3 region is CASSRDRGLQETQYF. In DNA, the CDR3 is TGTGCCAGCAGCCGTGACAGGGGGTTGCAAGAGACCCAGTACTTC.

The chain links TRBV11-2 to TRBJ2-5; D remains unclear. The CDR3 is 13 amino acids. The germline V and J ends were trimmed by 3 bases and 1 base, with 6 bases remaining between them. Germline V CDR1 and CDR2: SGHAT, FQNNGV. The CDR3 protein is CASSFGSQETQYF. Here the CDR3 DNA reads TGTGCCAGCAGCTTCGGCAGCCAAGAGACCCAGTACTTC.

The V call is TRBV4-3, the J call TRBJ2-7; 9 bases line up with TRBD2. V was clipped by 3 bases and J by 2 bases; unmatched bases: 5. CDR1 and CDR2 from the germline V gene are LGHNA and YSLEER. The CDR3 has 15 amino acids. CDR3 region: CASSQGLAPAYEQYF. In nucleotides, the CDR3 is TGCGCCAGCAGCCAGGGACTAGCCCCAGCCTACGAGCAGTACTTC.

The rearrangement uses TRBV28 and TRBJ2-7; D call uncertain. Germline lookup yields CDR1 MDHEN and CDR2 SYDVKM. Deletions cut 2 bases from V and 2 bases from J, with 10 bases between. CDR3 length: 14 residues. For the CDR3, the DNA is TGTGCCAGCAGTTTAAGGCTCCTTACCTACGAGCAGTACTTC. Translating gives CASSLRLLTYEQYF.

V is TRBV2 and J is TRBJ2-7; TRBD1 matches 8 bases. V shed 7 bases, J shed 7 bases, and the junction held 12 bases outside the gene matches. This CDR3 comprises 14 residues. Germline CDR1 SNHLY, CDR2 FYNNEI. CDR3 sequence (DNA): TGTGCCAGCACCCGGGACAGGTGGGTGGGGGAGCAGTACTTC. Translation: CASTRDRWVGEQYF.

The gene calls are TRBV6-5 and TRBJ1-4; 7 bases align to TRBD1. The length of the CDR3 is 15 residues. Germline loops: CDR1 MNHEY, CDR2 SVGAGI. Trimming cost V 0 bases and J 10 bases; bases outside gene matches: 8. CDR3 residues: CASSYSTPGGGKLFF. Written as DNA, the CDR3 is TGTGCCAGCAGTTACTCGACCCCAGGGGGGGGAAAACTGTTTTTT.

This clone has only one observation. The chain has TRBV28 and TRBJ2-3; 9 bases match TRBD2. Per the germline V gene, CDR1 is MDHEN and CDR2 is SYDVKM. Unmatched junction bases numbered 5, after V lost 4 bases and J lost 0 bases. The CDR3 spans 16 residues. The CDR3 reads CASSSASGTSTDTQYF. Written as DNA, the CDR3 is TGTGCCAGCAGTTCGGCTAGCGGGACTAGCACAGATACGCAGTATTTT.

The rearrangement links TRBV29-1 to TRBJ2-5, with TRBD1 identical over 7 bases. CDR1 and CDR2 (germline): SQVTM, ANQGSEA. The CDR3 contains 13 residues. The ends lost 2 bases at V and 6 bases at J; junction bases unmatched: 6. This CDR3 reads CSVERGGRKTQYF. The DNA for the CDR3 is TGCAGCGTTGAAAGAGGGGGCCGGAAGACCCAGTACTTC.

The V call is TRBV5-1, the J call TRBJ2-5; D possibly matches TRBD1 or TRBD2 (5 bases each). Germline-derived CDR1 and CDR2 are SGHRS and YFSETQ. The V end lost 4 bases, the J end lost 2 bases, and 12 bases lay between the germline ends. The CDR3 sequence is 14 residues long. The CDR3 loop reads CASSSRGSQETQYF. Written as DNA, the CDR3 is TGCGCCAGCAGCAGCCGGGGCAGTCAAGAGACCCAGTACTTC.

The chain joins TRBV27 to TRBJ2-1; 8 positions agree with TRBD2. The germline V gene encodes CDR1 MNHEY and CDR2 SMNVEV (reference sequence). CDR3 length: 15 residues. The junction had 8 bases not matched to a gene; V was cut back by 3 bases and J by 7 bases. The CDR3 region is CASSLSLAGRNEQFF. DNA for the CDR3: TGTGCCAGCAGTTTGTCGCTAGCGGGTAGGAATGAGCAGTTCTTC.

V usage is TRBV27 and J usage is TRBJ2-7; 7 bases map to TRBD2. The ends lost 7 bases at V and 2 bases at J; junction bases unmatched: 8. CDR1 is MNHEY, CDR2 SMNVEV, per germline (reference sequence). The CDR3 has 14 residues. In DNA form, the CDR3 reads TGTGCCAGCAAACGCGGACTAGTGGCCTACGAGCAGTACTTC. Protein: CASKRGLVAYEQYF.

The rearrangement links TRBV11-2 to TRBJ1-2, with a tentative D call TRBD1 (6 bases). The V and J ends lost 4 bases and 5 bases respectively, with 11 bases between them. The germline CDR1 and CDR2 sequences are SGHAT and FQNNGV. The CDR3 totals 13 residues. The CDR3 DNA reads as TGTGCCAGCAGCTCGGGGGCAGGGTATGGCTACACCTTC. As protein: CASSSGAGYGYTF.

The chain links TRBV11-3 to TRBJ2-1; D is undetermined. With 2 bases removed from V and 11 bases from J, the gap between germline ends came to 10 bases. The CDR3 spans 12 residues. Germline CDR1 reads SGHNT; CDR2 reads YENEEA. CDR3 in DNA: TGTGCCAGCAGCTTATGGGTCGGGCAGCAGTTCTTC. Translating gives CASSLWVGQQFF.

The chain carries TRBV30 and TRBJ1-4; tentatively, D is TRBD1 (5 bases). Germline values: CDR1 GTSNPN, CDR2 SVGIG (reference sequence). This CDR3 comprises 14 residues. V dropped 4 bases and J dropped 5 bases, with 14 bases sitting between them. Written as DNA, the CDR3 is TGTGCCTGGACCCGGGGACGGCTAAATGAAAAACTGTTTTTT. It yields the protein CAWTRGRLNEKLFF.